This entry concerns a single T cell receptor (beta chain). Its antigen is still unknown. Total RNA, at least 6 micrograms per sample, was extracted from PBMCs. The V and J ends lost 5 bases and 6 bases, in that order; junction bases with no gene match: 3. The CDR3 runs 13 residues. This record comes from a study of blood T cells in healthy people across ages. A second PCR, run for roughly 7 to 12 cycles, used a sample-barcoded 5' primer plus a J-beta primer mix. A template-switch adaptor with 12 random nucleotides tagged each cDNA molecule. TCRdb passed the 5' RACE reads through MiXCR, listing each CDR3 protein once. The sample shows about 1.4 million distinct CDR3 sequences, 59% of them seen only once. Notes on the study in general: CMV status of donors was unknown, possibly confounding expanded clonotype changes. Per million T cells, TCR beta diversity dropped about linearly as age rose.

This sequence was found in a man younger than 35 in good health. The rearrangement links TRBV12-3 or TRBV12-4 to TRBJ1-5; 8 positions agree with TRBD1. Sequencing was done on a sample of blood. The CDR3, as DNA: TGTGCCAGCAGTACAGGGGGAGTTCAGCCCCAGCATTTT. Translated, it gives CASSTGGVQPQHF.